The 23 T cell receptor beta chains below come from one sample, sequenced in a study of T-cell reconstitution after alpha-beta-depleted transplantation in children. Using unique molecular identifiers, the investigators prepared the TCRbeta library. TCRdb itself ran the PCR reads through MiXCR, one entry per CDR3 protein. There are approximately 230,000 distinct CDR3 sequences in the sample; roughly a quarter occur only once, and more than 4.5% lies in the top ten. The sample in question was PBMCs, mostly from graft donor cells, obtained 360 days after TCRalphabeta/CD19-depleted stem cell transplant. These receptors all stem from a female patient aged 2-10 years who had a stem cell transplant for congenital amegakaryocytic thrombocytopenia, so the T cells may come from the graft donor.

The gene calls are TRBV20-1 and TRBJ2-1; the match to TRBD2 covers 8 bases. From germline, CDR1 is DFQATT and CDR2 SNEGSKA (reference sequence). The V gene end was trimmed by 6 bases and the J gene end by 0 bases; junction bases not matched to a gene: 10. This CDR3 has 16 residues. DNA of the CDR3: TGCAGTGCCACACCATCCGGGACTAGCTCCTACAATGAGCAGTTCTTC. Residues: CSATPSGTSSYNEQFF.

This clonotype came up a few times. For the CDR3, the DNA is TGTGCCAGCAGCAACGGGATCGATGAGCAGTTCTTC. This translates into CASSNGIDEQFF. The chain combines TRBV11-2 with TRBJ2-1, with a possible D match to TRBD2 (5 bases). The CDR3 is 12 residues long. In germline, CDR1 is SGHAT, CDR2 FQNNGV. V was clipped by 5 bases and J by 8 bases, with 10 bases between them.

This clonotype showed up just a few times. V and J are TRBV9 and TRBJ2-3, with D perhaps being TRBD1 or TRBD2 (6 bases each). Germline-derived CDR1 and CDR2 are SGDLS and YYNGEE. The CDR3 spans 14 residues. Trimming shortened V by 0 bases and J by 4 bases, and 9 bases separated the two germline ends. The CDR3, as DNA: TGTGCCAGCAGCGTAGTAGGGGGGCCAGATACGCAGTATTTT. Translation: CASSVVGGPDTQYF.

The chain joins TRBV20-1 to TRBJ2-7; TRBD1 agrees at 8 bases. The CDR3 sequence is 13 residues long. Per the germline V gene, CDR1 is DFQATT and CDR2 is SNEGSKA (reference sequence). The CDR3 bases are TGCAGCCCGGGGACAGGAAAACCCTACGAGCAGTACTTC. Protein: CSPGTGKPYEQYF.

The rearrangement joins TRBV5-5 to TRBJ2-5, with D tentatively TRBD1 (5 bases). V was pared by 4 bases and J by 0 bases, with 13 bases between. This CDR3 is built from 15 residues. CDR1 and CDR2 (germline): SGHKS, YYEKEE (reference sequence). Written as DNA, the CDR3 is TGTGCCAGCAGCGCCAGGGTTGTAAACCAAGAGACCCAGTACTTC. This sequence encodes CASSARVVNQETQYF.

This clonotype came up a few times. The chain recombines TRBV29-1 with TRBJ2-1; maybe TRBD2 (6 bases). The germline V and J ends were trimmed by 5 bases and 0 bases, with 17 bases remaining between them. The CDR3 sequence is 16 residues long. Germline CDR1 SQVTM, CDR2 ANQGSEA. CDR3 region: CSVKDWRDGSYNEQFF. The DNA for the CDR3 is TGCAGCGTTAAGGATTGGCGGGACGGCTCCTACAATGAGCAGTTCTTC.

This clonotype came up once. Sequence at one end of the junction differs from germline and may be a read error. This chain uses TRBV5-1 with TRBJ2-2; D remains unclear. The CDR3 contains 11 residues. Germline-derived CDR1 and CDR2 are SGHRS and YFSETQ. This CDR3 is CASTLSGELFF. The DNA for the CDR3 is TGCGCCAGCACCTTGTCCGGGGAGCTGTTTTTT.

There are many counts of this clonotype. CDR3 sequence reads: CASSLVPIILQETQYF. The CDR3 DNA is TGCGCCAGCAGCTTGGTTCCCATTATCCTCCAAGAGACCCAGTACTTC. The J gene is TRBJ2-5, the V gene TRBV5-1; D remains unclear. Germline V gene sequence: CDR1 SGHRS, CDR2 YFSETQ. Trimming stripped 0 bases from V and 1 base from J, with 13 bases between. This CDR3 contains 16 residues.

This sequence joins TRBV3-1 and TRBJ2-2; D is undetermined. The germline V gene encodes CDR1 LGHDT and CDR2 YNNKEL (reference sequence). Trimming stripped 0 bases from V and 6 bases from J, with 8 bases between. This CDR3 region has 14 residues. The CDR3 reads CASSQDRGAGELFF. The CDR3 region has the DNA TGTGCCAGCAGCCAAGATCGTGGCGCCGGGGAGCTGTTTTTT. Together with reference TRBV3-1 and TRBJ2-2, the CDR3 gives the full variable domain: DTAVSQTPKYLVTQMGNDKSIKCEQNLGHDTMYWYKQDSKKFLKIMFSYNNKELIINETVPNRFSPKSPDKAHLNLHINSLELGDSAVYFCASSQDRGAGELFFGEGSRLTVL.

The rearrangement joins TRBV6-2 or TRBV6-3 to TRBJ2-7; TRBD2 aligns across 11 bases. Per the germline V gene, CDR1 is MNHEY and CDR2 is SVGEGT. The CDR3 is 17 amino acids. The junction had 12 bases not matched to a gene; V was cut back by 6 bases and J by 2 bases. The chain's CDR3 is CASSQLAGGRGPYEQYF. The CDR3 DNA reads as TGTGCCAGCAGCCAGCTAGCGGGAGGCCGGGGCCCCTACGAGCAGTACTTC.

This sequence joins TRBV5-5 and TRBJ2-5; possibly TRBD1 or TRBD2 for D (5 bases each). Looked up from germline, CDR1 is SGHKS and CDR2 is YYEKEE (reference sequence). The CDR3 loop spans 14 amino acids. The ends were cut back, 0 bases at V and 6 bases at J, with 12 bases in the middle. The CDR3 coding sequence is TGTGCCAGCAGCTTGGTGGGACCGGCGAAGACCCAGTACTTC. Translated: CASSLVGPAKTQYF.

The chain links TRBV21-1 to TRBJ2-7. TRBV21-1 is listed as a pseudogene. This CDR3 region has 16 residues. CDR3 sequence reads: CASSKVAGISSYEQYF. CDR3 coding DNA: TGTGCCAGCAGCAAAGTCGCAGGGATCAGCTCCTACGAGCAGTACTTC.

This clonotype showed up just a few times. The chain combines TRBV30 with TRBJ2-7; TRBD1 might be the D (5 bases). Per germline, CDR1 GTSNPN and CDR2 SVGIG (reference sequence). There are 12 residues in the CDR3. Trimming removed 3 bases at V and 1 base at J, with 7 bases between. CDR3: CAWSRQSYEQYF. The CDR3 DNA follows: TGTGCCTGGAGCCGACAGTCCTACGAGCAGTACTTC.

This clonotype occurred a few times. The chain couples TRBV11-2 to TRBJ1-2; the D gene is possibly TRBD1 (5 bases). The CDR3 totals 13 residues. Germline V gene data show CDR1 as SGHAT and CDR2 as FQNNGV. V gave up 4 bases and J gave up 7 bases, with 13 bases separating them. Here the CDR3 DNA reads TGTGCCAGCAGCTGGCGCCGGGACGGTGGCTACACCTTC. Amino acids: CASSWRRDGGYTF.

This chain joins TRBV29-1 and TRBJ1-5; a possible D gene is TRBD1 (6 bases). V lost 5 bases, J lost 6 bases, and 11 bases lay in between. CDR1 is SQVTM and CDR2 is ANQGSEA in the germline V gene. The CDR3 extends over 12 amino acids. Here the CDR3 reads CSVSQGGQPQHF. Here the CDR3 DNA reads TGCAGCGTTTCACAGGGTGGTCAGCCCCAGCATTTT.

This chain links TRBV5-6 with TRBJ2-5; D remains ambiguous. Trimming took 1 base from V and 2 from J, leaving 9 bases between them. Germline CDR1 SGHDT, CDR2 YYEEEE. The CDR3 has 14 residues. This CDR3 reads CASSLIDGQETQYF. DNA for the CDR3: TGTGCCAGCAGCTTGATCGACGGGCAAGAGACCCAGTACTTC.

This chain connects TRBV5-4 to TRBJ2-3; D is ambiguous. Trimming cost V 4 bases and J 1 base, with 19 bases left between them. Germline V gene data show CDR1 as SGHNT and CDR2 as YYREEE (reference sequence). This CDR3 comprises 17 residues. As DNA, the CDR3 is TGTGCCAGCAGCCTCCCCAGCATGGACCCCGGCACAGATACGCAGTATTTT. It is translated as CASSLPSMDPGTDTQYF.

This rearrangement joins TRBV2 to TRBJ2-7; D not certain. CDR1 and CDR2 from the germline V gene are SNHLY and FYNNEI. Deletions cut 1 base from V and 0 bases from J, with 10 bases between. The CDR3 has 15 residues. This CDR3 is CASSEVGAVSYEQYF. CDR3 bases: TGTGCCAGCAGTGAAGTAGGAGCAGTCTCCTACGAGCAGTACTTC.

The J gene is TRBJ2-1, the V gene TRBV6-5, with 8 bases that match TRBD1. Germline assignment: CDR1 MNHEY and CDR2 SVGAGI. The CDR3 length is 15 residues. Trimming cost V 5 bases and J 9 bases; bases outside gene matches: 12. The CDR3 DNA reads as TGTGCCAGCAGTCACGGACAGGGCGAAGTGAGTGAGCAGTTCTTC. It encodes CASSHGQGEVSEQFF.

The chain links TRBV6-1 to TRBJ2-7, with 7 nucleotides matching TRBD2. This CDR3 has 14 amino acids. With V trimmed by 8 bases and J by 2 bases, 9 bases remained unmatched. In germline, CDR1 is MNHNS, CDR2 SASEGT. For the CDR3, the DNA is TGTGCCAGCGGGGGGGACTTCCAAACCTACGAGCAGTACTTC. This codes for CASGGDFQTYEQYF.

In its sample, this clonotype was seen many times. The CDR3 sequence is CASSYFPSGRAIEQYF. The CDR3 nucleotides read TGTGCCAGCAGTTACTTTCCTAGCGGGAGGGCCATCGAGCAGTACTTC. The chain recombines TRBV6-5 with TRBJ2-7, with TRBD2 identical over 12 bases. The length of the CDR3 is 16 residues. V lost 1 base to trimming and J lost 6 bases; unmatched junction nucleotides: 7. Germline loops: CDR1 MNHEY, CDR2 SVGAGI.

The genes are TRBV4-1 and TRBJ2-7, with 10 positions matching TRBD2. Trimming removed 1 base from V and 0 bases from J; junction bases left unmatched: 6. This CDR3 has 17 residues. Looked up from germline, CDR1 is MGHRA and CDR2 is YSYEKL. The CDR3 sequence is CASSQVSGGTHSYEQYF. DNA of the CDR3: TGCGCCAGCAGCCAAGTTAGCGGGGGGACCCACTCCTACGAGCAGTACTTC.

The chain has TRBV5-1 and TRBJ2-3; a possible D gene is TRBD2 (5 bases). Between the trimmed V and J ends, which lost 1 base and 2 bases, there was a span of 8 bases. The CDR3 length is 14 residues. The V gene's germline CDR1 is SGHRS and CDR2 YFSETQ. The chain's CDR3 is CASSLRADTDTQYF. The CDR3 coding sequence is TGCGCCAGCAGCTTGAGAGCGGACACAGATACGCAGTATTTT.